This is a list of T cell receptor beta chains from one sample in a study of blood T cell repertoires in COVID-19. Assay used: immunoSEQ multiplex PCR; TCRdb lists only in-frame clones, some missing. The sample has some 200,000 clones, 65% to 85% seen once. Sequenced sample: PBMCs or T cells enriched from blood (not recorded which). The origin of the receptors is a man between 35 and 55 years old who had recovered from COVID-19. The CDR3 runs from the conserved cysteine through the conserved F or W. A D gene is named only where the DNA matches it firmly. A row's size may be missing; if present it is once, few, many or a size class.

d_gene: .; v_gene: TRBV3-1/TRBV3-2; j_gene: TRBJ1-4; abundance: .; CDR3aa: CASSQAVDEKLFF; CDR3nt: TGTGCCAGCAGCCAAGCGGTGGATGAAAAACTGTTTTTT
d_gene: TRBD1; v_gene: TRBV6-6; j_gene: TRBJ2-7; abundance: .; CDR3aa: CASSSHYRGYYEQYF; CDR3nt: TGTGCCAGCAGTTCCCATTACAGGGGATACTACGAGCAGTACTTC
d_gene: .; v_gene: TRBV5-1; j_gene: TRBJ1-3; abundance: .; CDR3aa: CASSLAAGFAGNTIYF; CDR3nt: TGCGCCAGCAGCTTGGCCGCGGGTTTTGCTGGAAACACCATATATTTT
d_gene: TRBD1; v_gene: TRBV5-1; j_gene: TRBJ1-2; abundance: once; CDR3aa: CASSLGTGEGYTF; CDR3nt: TGCGCCAGCAGCTTGGGAACAGGGGAAGGCTACACCTTC
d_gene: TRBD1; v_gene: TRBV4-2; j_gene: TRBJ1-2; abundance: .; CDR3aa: CASSQEKGQPQESF; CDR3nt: TGTGCCAGCAGCCAAGAAAAGGGACAGCCCCAGGAGTCCTTC
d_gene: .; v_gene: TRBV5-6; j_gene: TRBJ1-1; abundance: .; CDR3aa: CASADTTNTEAFF; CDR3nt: TGTGCCAGCGCAGACACGACCAACACTGAAGCTTTCTTT
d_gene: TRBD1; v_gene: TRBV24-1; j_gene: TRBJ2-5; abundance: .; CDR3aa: CATSDLQGAGETQYF; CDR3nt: TGTGCCACCAGTGATTTGCAGGGGGCGGGAGAGACCCAGTACTTC
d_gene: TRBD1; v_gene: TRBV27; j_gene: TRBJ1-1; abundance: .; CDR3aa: CASEGQGNTEAFF; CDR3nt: TGTGCCAGCGAGGGACAGGGGAACACTGAAGCTTTCTTT
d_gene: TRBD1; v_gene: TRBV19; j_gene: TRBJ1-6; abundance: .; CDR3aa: CASSYPGQRNSLHF; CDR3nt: TGTGCCAGTAGTTATCCGGGACAGAGGAATTCCCTCCACTTT
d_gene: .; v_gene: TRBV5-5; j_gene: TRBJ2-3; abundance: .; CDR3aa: CASSLDTFSTDTQYF; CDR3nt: TGTGCCAGCAGCTTGGACACCTTCAGCACAGATACGCAGTATTTT
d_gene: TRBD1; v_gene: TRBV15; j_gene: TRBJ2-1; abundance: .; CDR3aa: CATSRDRGLYNEQFF; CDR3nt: TGTGCCACCAGCAGAGACAGGGGGTTGTACAATGAGCAGTTCTTC
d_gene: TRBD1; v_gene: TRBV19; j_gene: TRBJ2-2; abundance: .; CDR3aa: CASEQGAHTGELFF; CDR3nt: TGTGCCAGCGAACAGGGGGCCCACACCGGGGAGCTGTTTTTT
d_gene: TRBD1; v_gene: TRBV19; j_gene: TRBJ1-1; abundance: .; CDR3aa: CASQDRGYTEAFF; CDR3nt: TGTGCCAGTCAAGACAGGGGGTACACTGAAGCTTTCTTT
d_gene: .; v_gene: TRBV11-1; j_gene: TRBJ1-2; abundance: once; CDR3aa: CASSPNLWTEGYTF; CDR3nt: TGTGCCAGCAGCCCGAACTTATGGACAGAAGGCTACACCTTC
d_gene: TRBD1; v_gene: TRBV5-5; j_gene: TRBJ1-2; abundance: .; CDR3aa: CASSPDRGRNYGYTF; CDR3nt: TGTGCCAGCAGCCCGGACAGGGGGCGGAACTATGGCTACACCTTC
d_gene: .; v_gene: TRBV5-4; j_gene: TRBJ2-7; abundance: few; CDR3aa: CASSFGGDTYEQYF; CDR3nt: TGTGCCAGCAGCTTTGGGGGGGACACCTACGAGCAGTACTTC
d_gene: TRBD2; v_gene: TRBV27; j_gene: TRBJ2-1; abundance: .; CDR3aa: CASRIVAGAYNEQFF; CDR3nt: TGTGCCAGCAGAATCGTAGCGGGGGCCTACAATGAGCAGTTCTTC
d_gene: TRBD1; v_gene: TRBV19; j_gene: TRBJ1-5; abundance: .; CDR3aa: CASSRTGTGDQPQHF; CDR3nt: TGTGCCAGTAGTAGGACCGGGACAGGGGATCAGCCCCAGCATTTT